This entry features one T cell receptor (beta chain) sequence. The data stem from a study of blood T cell repertoires in COVID-19. About the study: Acute-phase and convalescent COVID-19 samples originated in the United States, Italy and Spain. PBMCs, B-cell-depleted T cells, or T cells provided the cDNA or gDNA that made up the material.

Germline assignment: CDR1 SGHNT and CDR2 YYREEE (reference sequence). The junction had 4 bases not matched to a gene; V was cut back by 4 bases and J by 4 bases. The CDR3 runs to 15 residues. Authors' analysis steps: By means of reference gene primer amplification, nucleated cell counts were estimated. Assay used: immunoSEQ multiplex PCR; TCRdb lists only in-frame clones, some missing. V and J calls and clone size are as listed in that table; D and trimming were resolved from the DNA. The table lists approximately 430,000 clones, 80% to 90% of them singletons, with almost 1.5% in the top ten. The V gene is TRBV5-4, the J gene TRBJ2-2; 10 bases line up with TRBD2. Sequencing input: peripheral blood. The source is a woman aged 25-40 years with active or convalescent COVID-19. The CDR3 nucleotides are TGTGCCAGCAGCGGGACTAGCGCGGGCACCGGGGAGCTGTTTTTT. It is translated as CASSGTSAGTGELFF.